The source of this T cell receptor beta chain is a study of cytomegalovirus exposure and HLA in healthy donors. Whole-study results and caveats: Later analysis associated a missense DCLRE1C variant with TCR beta V- and J-gene trimming. Analysis was performed later, and it showed HLA-associated TCR beta chains to be more clonally expanded than equally common others.

Unmatched junction bases numbered 8, after V lost 6 bases and J lost 4 bases. Germline CDR1 and CDR2: SSHAT and FNYEAQ (reference sequence). This CDR3 spans 16 amino acids. In this sample, this clone turned up once. As yet, its antigen is unknown. Other DNA variants within this sample encode the same CDR3. Use of 60 Vbeta and 13 Jbeta primers characterized the PCR. TCRdb keeps only in-frame clones here, not all; method: immunoSEQ multiplex PCR. The table shows 95,000 to 150,000 clones, with around 79% occurring only once. The rearrangement uses TRBV7-7 and TRBJ2-2; 10 bases align to TRBD2. Sequencing was done on a sample of PBMCs. This receptor was taken from a woman in her thirties or forties in good health and CMV-seronegative. The CDR3 DNA follows: TGTGCCAGCAGTGCCTCCGGGACTAGCGTCACCGGGGAGCTGTTTTTT. Amino acid sequence: CASSASGTSVTGELFF.